This TCR beta chain was recovered during a study of T-cell reconstitution after alpha-beta-depleted transplantation in children. Unique molecular identifiers were used in preparing the TCRbeta library. One entry per CDR3 protein results from TCRdb running MiXCR on the PCR reads. Seen here are over 200,000 distinct CDR3 sequences, approximately 17% observed once, and the top ten hold approximately 40%. This clonotype was recorded a few times. Germline CDR1 MDHEN, CDR2 SYDVKM. The CDR3 consists of 14 residues. Germline trimming cut 6 bases from V and 3 bases from J; bases unmatched to any gene: 5. The receptor's source is a male patient aged 2 to 10 who had a stem cell transplant for acute lymphoblastic leukemia, so the T cells may come from the graft donor. The specimen comprised PBMCs, mostly from graft donor cells, sampled 360 days after TCRalphabeta/CD19-depleted stem cell transplant. The chain uses TRBV28 and TRBJ1-3; 7 bases are a match to TRBD1. CDR3 sequence (DNA): TGTGCCAGCAGCCTCGACAGGGTTGGAAACACCATATATTTT. As protein: CASSLDRVGNTIYF.